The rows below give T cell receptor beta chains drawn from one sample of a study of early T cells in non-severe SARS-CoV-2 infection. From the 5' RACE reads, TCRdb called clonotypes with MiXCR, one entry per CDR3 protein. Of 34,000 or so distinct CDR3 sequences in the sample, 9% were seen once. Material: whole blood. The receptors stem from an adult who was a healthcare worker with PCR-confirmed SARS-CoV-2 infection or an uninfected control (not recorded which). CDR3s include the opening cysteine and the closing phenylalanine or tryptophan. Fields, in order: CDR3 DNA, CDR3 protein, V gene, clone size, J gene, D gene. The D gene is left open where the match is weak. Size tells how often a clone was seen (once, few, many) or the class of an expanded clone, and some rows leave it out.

CDR3nt: TGTGCCAGTACATTATCGGCTGGTACGCAGTATTTT; CDR3aa: CASTLSAGTQYF; v_gene: TRBV2; abundance: many; j_gene: TRBJ2-3; d_gene: NA
CDR3nt: TGTGCCAGCAGCCCCGCCGGAGGCTACGAGCAGTACTTC; CDR3aa: CASSPAGGYEQYF; v_gene: TRBV11-2; abundance: many; j_gene: TRBJ2-7; d_gene: NA
CDR3nt: TGTGCCAGCACCTACATGAACACTGAAGCTTTCTTT; CDR3aa: CASTYMNTEAFF; v_gene: TRBV7-2; abundance: NA; j_gene: TRBJ1-1; d_gene: NA
CDR3nt: TGTGCCAGCAGCCAAGATCGGCGTCCCCCGTACTTC; CDR3aa: CASSQDRRPPYF; v_gene: TRBV3-1; abundance: NA; j_gene: TRBJ2-5; d_gene: NA
CDR3nt: TGTGCCAGCATCCCGGGGGGGCCGTCTGGGGCCAACGTCCTGACTTTC; CDR3aa: CASIPGGPSGANVLTF; v_gene: TRBV5-4; abundance: many; j_gene: TRBJ2-6; d_gene: TRBD2
CDR3nt: TGTGCCACCAGTGATTTGGGTCCTCGGGGTGAAAAACTGTTTTTT; CDR3aa: CATSDLGPRGEKLFF; v_gene: TRBV24-1; abundance: NA; j_gene: TRBJ1-4; d_gene: NA
CDR3nt: TGTGCCAGCAGAGGACAGGGCAGCCCTCAAGGCTACACCTTC; CDR3aa: CASRGQGSPQGYTF; v_gene: TRBV6-2/TRBV6-3; abundance: many; j_gene: TRBJ1-2; d_gene: TRBD1
CDR3nt: TGTGCCAGCAGTCTCGGGACCCCCTGGCCCCAGCATTTT; CDR3aa: CASSLGTPWPQHF; v_gene: TRBV12-3/TRBV12-4; abundance: few; j_gene: TRBJ1-5; d_gene: NA
CDR3nt: TGTGCCAGCAGCTTTGAGGTGAACACTGAAGCTTTCTTT; CDR3aa: CASSFEVNTEAFF; v_gene: TRBV7-8; abundance: few; j_gene: TRBJ1-1; d_gene: NA
CDR3nt: TGTGCCTGGAGTTCGCGGTGGGAGCAGTACTTC; CDR3aa: CAWSSRWEQYF; v_gene: TRBV30; abundance: medium-sized; j_gene: TRBJ2-7; d_gene: NA